Following are 5 T cell receptor beta chains from one sample sequenced in a study of OX40 agonist ivuxolimab in advanced cancers. Data came from immunoSEQ multiplex PCR; TCRdb stores just in-frame clones and leaves some out. The sample lists roughly 70,000 clones, 88% occurring once. The input for sequencing was CD4+ or CD8+ T cells sorted from blood, taken in a trial of the OX40 agonist ivuxolimab. The receptors derive from an adult with an advanced solid tumor such as melanoma, head and neck, liver or kidney cancer.

This chain joins TRBV27 and TRBJ2-1, with TRBD2 matching over 13 bases. The CDR3 totals 16 residues. With V trimmed by 5 bases and J by 5 bases, 6 bases remained unmatched. The germline V gene has CDR1 MNHEY and CDR2 SMNVEV (reference sequence). The CDR3 bases are TGTGCCAGCAGTCCAAGGACTAGCGGGGGAAACAATGAGCAGTTCTTC. This sequence encodes CASSPRTSGGNNEQFF.

The chain combines TRBV5-8 with TRBJ2-3; 9 bases map to TRBD2. The CDR3 length is 15 residues. V was clipped by 1 base and J by 4 bases; unmatched bases: 4. Germline CDR1 and CDR2: SGHTS and YDEGEE. The chain's CDR3 is CASSLLAGPADTQYF. The CDR3, as DNA: TGTGCCAGCAGCTTGCTAGCGGGACCGGCAGATACGCAGTATTTT.

The chain links TRBV29-1 to TRBJ2-7; perhaps TRBD1 as D (6 bases). V shed 5 bases and J shed 6 bases, with 17 bases lying between them. Looked up from germline, CDR1 is SQVTM and CDR2 is ANQGSEA. The CDR3 runs 13 residues. The CDR3 DNA reads TGCAGCGTTATGGGACACAAGGACTCCGAGCAGTACTTC. This gives the protein CSVMGHKDSEQYF.

J is TRBJ1-4 and V is TRBV2; D is ambiguous. The CDR3 has 14 residues. V lost 7 bases and J 8 bases, leaving 17 bases between the germline ends. From germline, CDR1 is SNHLY and CDR2 FYNNEI. CDR3 DNA sequence: TGTGCCAGCACAGAGCGGGGAACCGGGGAAAAACTGTTTTTT. It translates to CASTERGTGEKLFF.

This chain uses TRBV9 with TRBJ2-5; no clear D gene. V shed 0 bases and J shed 4 bases, with 10 bases lying between them. The CDR3 runs 14 residues. CDR1 and CDR2 (germline): SGDLS, YYNGEE. This chain's CDR3 is CASSVGMTGETQYF. The DNA of the CDR3 is TGTGCCAGCAGCGTAGGAATGACCGGAGAGACCCAGTACTTC. The full variable domain, in which reference TRBV9 and TRBJ2-5 provide the parts outside the CDR3, is DSGVTQTPKHLITATGQRVTLRCSPRSGDLSVYWYQQSLDQGLQFLIQYYNGEERAKGNILERFSAQQFPDLHSELNLSSLELGDSALYFCASSVGMTGETQYFGPGTRLLVL.